This T cell receptor (beta chain) was captured in a study of blood T cell repertoires in COVID-19. Study details: Sites across the United States, Italy and Spain contributed samples from acute and convalescent COVID-19. In each case, the material was cDNA or gDNA derived from T cells, B-cell-depleted T cells, or PBMCs.

Clones were sequenced by immunoSEQ multiplex PCR, and TCRdb holds only the in-frame ones, with some missing. The sample gives around 300,000 clones, about 88% of which show up once; around 3% is in the top ten. Either two negative PCRs, clearance, or symptom resolution qualified Cohort 3 donors as recovered. This TCR was sampled from a woman aged 50 to 60 who had recovered from COVID-19. Input material: PBMCs or T cells enriched from blood (not recorded which).

CDR3 sequence (DNA): TGCAGCGTTGAAGGGGAGAGGGCGGAGACCCAGTACTTC. Translating it yields CSVEGERAETQYF. This chain joins TRBV29-1 and TRBJ2-5, with TRBD2 as a possible D gene (5 bases). The CDR3 runs 13 residues. V was trimmed by 1 base and J by 5 bases, leaving 11 bases between them. Germline V CDR1 and CDR2: SQVTM, ANQGSEA.